A single sample is the source of the 12 T cell receptor beta chains below, sequenced in a study of response to subunit inactivated influenza vaccine. TCRdb re-analysed the RT-PCR reads in MiXCR, keeping a single row per CDR3 protein. The table records about 180,000 distinct CDR3 sequences, 9.2% of them present only once. The sample here was non-naive T cells sorted from PBMCs, taken on the day of vaccination. The receptors shown here come from a man aged 50 to 60 who received an inactivated influenza vaccine.

With respect to this clonotype: One end of the junction does not line up with germline, which may come from a read error. The rearrangement links TRBV7-9 to TRBJ2-7, with D unresolved. The CDR3 consists of 14 residues. Germline V gene lookup returns CDR1 SEHNR and CDR2 FQNEAQ (reference sequence). The CDR3 here is CARSLAPTLGEQYF. CDR3 DNA: TGTGCCAGAAGCTTGGCCCCAACCCTGGGGGAGCAGTACTTC.

V is TRBV20-1 and J is TRBJ2-1; D may be TRBD1 (5 bases). The CDR3 contains 14 residues. The germline V gene encodes CDR1 DFQATT and CDR2 SNEGSKA (reference sequence). V gave up 3 bases and J gave up 0 bases, with 9 bases separating them. The CDR3 bases are TGCAGTGCTAGTACCCAGGGCTCCTACAATGAGCAGTTCTTC. Translated, it gives CSASTQGSYNEQFF.

The rearrangement uses TRBV7-9 and TRBJ2-7; no clear D gene. Deletions cut 4 bases from V and 0 bases from J, with 13 bases between. The germline V gene has CDR1 SEHNR and CDR2 FQNEAQ (reference sequence). The CDR3 loop spans 15 amino acids. CDR3 residues: CASSSRPYSSYEQYF. The CDR3, as DNA: TGTGCCAGCAGCTCCCGCCCGTACAGCTCCTACGAGCAGTACTTC.

A word on this clonotype: A much larger clone lies one base from this, so it may be a read error. The chain uses TRBV7-9 and TRBJ2-1; 8 bases agree with TRBD1. The CDR3 loop spans 13 amino acids. Germline V gives CDR1 SEHNR, CDR2 FQNEAQ (reference sequence). The V segment lost 2 bases and the J segment 12 bases; nucleotides outside the gene matches: 6. The CDR3 DNA reads as TGTGCCAGCAGCTTATTACAGGGGGAAACGCAGTTCTTC. It specifies CASSLLQGETQFF. The entire variable domain, with the rest obtained from reference TRBV7-9 and TRBJ2-1, is as follows: DTGVSQNPRHKITKRGQNVTFRCDPISEHNRLYWYRQTLGQGPEFLTYFQNEAQLEKSRLLSDRFSAERPKGSFSTLEIQRTEQGDSAMYLCASSLLQGETQFFGPGTRLTVL.

This clonotype turned up a few times. The CDR3 coding sequence is TGTGCCAGCTCACCGCCGACTAGCGGGAGGGCCGGTGAGCAGTTCTTC. It is translated as CASSPPTSGRAGEQFF. This rearrangement joins TRBV18 to TRBJ2-1; the match to TRBD2 covers 14 bases. The CDR3 has 16 amino acids. With V trimmed by 3 bases and J by 9 bases, 7 bases remained unmatched. CDR1 is KGHSH, CDR2 LQKENI, per germline.

The rearrangement uses TRBV6-2 or TRBV6-3 and TRBJ2-6; a possible D gene is TRBD1 (6 bases). Trimming pared 5 bases from V and 0 bases from J, leaving 14 bases between. The CDR3 is 17 residues long. The germline V gene encodes CDR1 MNHEY and CDR2 SVGEGT. The chain's CDR3 is CASSLQGLRSGANVLTF. DNA of the CDR3: TGTGCCAGCAGTCTACAGGGTTTGCGCTCTGGGGCCAACGTCCTGACTTTC.

This clonotype was detected many times. The rearrangement links TRBV12-3 or TRBV12-4 to TRBJ1-5; D possibly corresponds to TRBD1 (5 bases). V gave up 2 bases and J gave up 3 bases, with 8 bases separating them. The CDR3 contains 14 residues. CDR3: CASSLQGANQPQHF. CDR3 in DNA: TGTGCCAGCAGTTTACAGGGCGCCAATCAGCCCCAGCATTTT.

The chain couples TRBV7-2 to TRBJ1-1, with D possibly TRBD1 on 5 matching bases. CDR3 length: 13 residues. Germline-derived CDR1 and CDR2 are SGHTA and FQGNSA. With 5 bases removed from V and 11 bases from J, the gap between germline ends came to 18 bases. CDR3 bases: TGTGCCAGCAGCGTTCATCCGGGACTTGACGCTTTCTTT. The encoded protein is CASSVHPGLDAFF.

This clonotype was picked up many times. This chain uses TRBV13 with TRBJ1-4; 7 bases match TRBD1. Germline V lookup: CDR1 PRHDT, CDR2 FYEKMQ (reference sequence). The CDR3 is 14 residues long. The junction had 6 bases not matched to a gene; V was cut back by 4 bases and J by 7 bases. The CDR3: CASSYRGEGEKLFF. The CDR3 DNA sequence: TGTGCCAGCAGCTACAGGGGAGAGGGTGAAAAACTGTTTTTT.

The rearrangement links TRBV5-6 to TRBJ1-6; D gene uncertain. Trimming removed 1 base from V and 4 bases from J, with 12 bases in between. CDR3 length equals 16 residues. CDR1 and CDR2 (germline): SGHDT, YYEEEE. The DNA of the CDR3 is TGTGCCAGCAGCTTGTATGAGCCTTCATATAATTCACCCCTCCACTTT. Its protein product is CASSLYEPSYNSPLHF.

This clonotype was recorded many times. The gene calls are TRBV6-2 or TRBV6-3 and TRBJ2-2; TRBD1 matches 9 bases. Trimming at V came to 8 bases and at J to 5 bases, leaving 6 bases not matched to a gene. Germline CDR1 reads MNHEY; CDR2 reads SVGEGT. This CDR3 has 14 residues. The CDR3 sequence: CASGRTGVTGELFF. CDR3 nucleotide sequence: TGTGCCAGCGGTCGGACAGGGGTGACCGGGGAGCTGTTTTTT.

The chain uses TRBV10-3 and TRBJ2-7, with a possible D match to TRBD1 (5 bases). The germline V and J ends were trimmed by 6 bases and 0 bases, with 18 bases remaining between them. The CDR3 runs to 16 residues. Germline lookup yields CDR1 ENHRY and CDR2 SYGVKD. CDR3 residues: CAIRSKTEDTSYEQYF. Written as DNA, the CDR3 is TGTGCCATCAGATCAAAAACCGAGGACACCTCCTACGAGCAGTACTTC.